The following is a T cell receptor beta chain sequence with its context. As yet, its antigen is unknown. Trimming left V 0 bases short and J 4 bases short, with 9 bases between. CDR1 and CDR2 from the germline V gene are SQVTM and ANQGSEA. CDR3 length equals 13 residues. The sample comes from a study of OX40 agonist ivuxolimab in advanced cancers. The wider study: Dose-escalation patients suffered from hepatocellular carcinoma, melanoma, renal cell or head and neck cancer. Partial responses were recorded for three patients, including one with hepatocellular carcinoma and two with cutaneous melanoma. The study's findings and limits: There were, on average, more expanded clones in CD8+ T cells than in CD4+.

The data were produced by immunoSEQ multiplex PCR, yet TCRdb's version contains in-frame clones alone and is incomplete. This table holds tens of thousands of clones, 65% to 85% found once. This specimen was CD4+ or CD8+ T cells sorted from blood, taken in a trial of the OX40 agonist ivuxolimab. J is TRBJ1-2 and V is TRBV29-1; D uncertain. This TCR was recovered from an adult with an advanced solid tumor such as melanoma, head and neck, liver or kidney cancer. This chain's CDR3 is CSVEDQKLYGYTF. The CDR3 region has the DNA TGCAGCGTTGAAGATCAGAAGCTCTATGGCTACACCTTC.